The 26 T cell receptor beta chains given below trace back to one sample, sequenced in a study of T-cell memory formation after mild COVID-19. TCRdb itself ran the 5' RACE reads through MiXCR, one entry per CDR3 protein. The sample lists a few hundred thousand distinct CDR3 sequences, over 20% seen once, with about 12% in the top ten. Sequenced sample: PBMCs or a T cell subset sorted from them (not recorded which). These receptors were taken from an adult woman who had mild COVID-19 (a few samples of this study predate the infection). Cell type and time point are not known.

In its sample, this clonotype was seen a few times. This CDR3 is CASSAWTVQNTEAFF. The DNA of the CDR3 is TGTGCCAGCAGCGCCTGGACAGTGCAGAACACTGAAGCTTTCTTT. The rearrangement joins TRBV9 to TRBJ1-1, with D perhaps matching TRBD1 (6 bases). The germline gives CDR1 SGDLS, CDR2 YYNGEE. The CDR3 length is 15 residues. With 3 bases removed from V and 1 base from J, the gap between germline ends came to 13 bases. Drawing the rest from reference TRBV9 and TRBJ1-1, the complete variable domain is DSGVTQTPKHLITATGQRVTLRCSPRSGDLSVYWYQQSLDQGLQFLIQYYNGEERAKGNILERFSAQQFPDLHSELNLSSLELGDSALYFCASSAWTVQNTEAFFGQGTRLTVV.

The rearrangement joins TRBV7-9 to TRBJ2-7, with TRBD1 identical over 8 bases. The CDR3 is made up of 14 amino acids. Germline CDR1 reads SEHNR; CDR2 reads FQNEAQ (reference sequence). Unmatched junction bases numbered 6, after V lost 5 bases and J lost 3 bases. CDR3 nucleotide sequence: TGTGCCAGCAGCCCGTCGGACAGGGACTACGAGCAGTACTTC. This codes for CASSPSDRDYEQYF.

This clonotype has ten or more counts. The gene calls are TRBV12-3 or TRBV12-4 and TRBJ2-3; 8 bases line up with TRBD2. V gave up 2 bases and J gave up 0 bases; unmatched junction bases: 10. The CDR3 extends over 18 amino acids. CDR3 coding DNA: TGTGCCAGCAGTTTATTGGGGCACGGGGGGGCTAGCACAGATACGCAGTATTTT. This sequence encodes CASSLLGHGGASTDTQYF.

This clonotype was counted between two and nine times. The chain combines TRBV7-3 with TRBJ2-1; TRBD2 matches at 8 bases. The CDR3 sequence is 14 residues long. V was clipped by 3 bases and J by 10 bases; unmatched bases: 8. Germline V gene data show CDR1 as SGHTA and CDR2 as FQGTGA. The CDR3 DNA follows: TGTGCCAGCAGCTTGGGACTAGTCCCAGGGGAGCAGTTCTTC. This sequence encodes CASSLGLVPGEQFF.

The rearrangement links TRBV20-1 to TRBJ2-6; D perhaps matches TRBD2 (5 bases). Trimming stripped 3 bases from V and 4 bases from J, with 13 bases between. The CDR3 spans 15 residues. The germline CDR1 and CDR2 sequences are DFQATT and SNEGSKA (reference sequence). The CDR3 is CSASPGMSGANVLTF. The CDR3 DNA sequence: TGCAGTGCTAGCCCGGGAATGAGCGGGGCCAACGTCCTGACTTTC.

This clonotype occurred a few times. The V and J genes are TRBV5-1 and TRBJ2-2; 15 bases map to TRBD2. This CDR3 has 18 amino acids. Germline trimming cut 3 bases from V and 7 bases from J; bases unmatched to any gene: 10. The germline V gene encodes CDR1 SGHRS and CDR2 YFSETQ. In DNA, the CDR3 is TGCGCCAGCAGCTACGGACCGGGACTAGCGGGAGGTGACGGGGAGCTGTTTTTT. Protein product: CASSYGPGLAGGDGELFF.

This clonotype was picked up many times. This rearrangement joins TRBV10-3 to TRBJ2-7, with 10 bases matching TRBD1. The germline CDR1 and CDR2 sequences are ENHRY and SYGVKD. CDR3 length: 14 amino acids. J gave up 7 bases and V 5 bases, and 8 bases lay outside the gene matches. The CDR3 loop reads CAISFGQGEGEQYF. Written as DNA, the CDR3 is TGTGCCATCAGTTTTGGACAGGGGGAAGGAGAGCAGTACTTC.

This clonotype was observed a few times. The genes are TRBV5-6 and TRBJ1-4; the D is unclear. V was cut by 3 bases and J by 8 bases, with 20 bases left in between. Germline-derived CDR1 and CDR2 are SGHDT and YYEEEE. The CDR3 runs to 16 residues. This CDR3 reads CASSSSSGEGYEKLFF. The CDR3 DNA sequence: TGTGCCAGCAGCTCGAGTTCCGGGGAAGGGTACGAAAAACTGTTTTTT.

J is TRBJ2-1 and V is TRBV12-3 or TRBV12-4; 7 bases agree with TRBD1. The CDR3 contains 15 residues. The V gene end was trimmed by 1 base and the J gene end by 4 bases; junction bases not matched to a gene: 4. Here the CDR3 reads CASSLGQGLYNEQFF. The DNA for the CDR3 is TGTGCCAGCAGTTTAGGACAGGGATTATACAATGAGCAGTTCTTC.

CDR3 sequence (DNA): TGTGCCAGCAGCGTAGATGTCGGAACCGGGGAGCTGTTTTTT. It codes for CASSVDVGTGELFF. The gene calls are TRBV9 and TRBJ2-2; D is undetermined. The CDR3 sequence is 14 residues long. Germline-derived CDR1 and CDR2 are SGDLS and YYNGEE. Trimming removed 0 bases at V and 5 bases at J, with 8 bases between.

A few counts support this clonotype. For the CDR3, the DNA is TGCAGCGTTGAAGAGGAGGGCTACACCTTC. As protein: CSVEEEGYTF. V and J are TRBV29-1 and TRBJ1-2, with D unclear. V was cut by 0 bases and J by 8 bases, with 4 bases left in between. The germline V gene encodes CDR1 SQVTM and CDR2 ANQGSEA. The CDR3 is made up of 10 amino acids.

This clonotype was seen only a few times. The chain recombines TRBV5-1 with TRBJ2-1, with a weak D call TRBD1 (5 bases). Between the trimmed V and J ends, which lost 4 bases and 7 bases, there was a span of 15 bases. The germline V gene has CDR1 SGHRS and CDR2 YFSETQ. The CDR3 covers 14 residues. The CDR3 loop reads CASSGTGILNEQFF. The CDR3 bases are TGCGCCAGCAGCGGTACAGGAATCCTGAATGAGCAGTTCTTC. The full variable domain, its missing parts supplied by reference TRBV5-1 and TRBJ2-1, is KAGVTQTPRYLIKTRGQQVTLSCSPISGHRSVSWYQQTPGQGLQFLFEYFSETQRNKGNFPGRFSGRQFSNSRSEMNVSTLELGDSALYLCASSGTGILNEQFFGPGTRLTVL.

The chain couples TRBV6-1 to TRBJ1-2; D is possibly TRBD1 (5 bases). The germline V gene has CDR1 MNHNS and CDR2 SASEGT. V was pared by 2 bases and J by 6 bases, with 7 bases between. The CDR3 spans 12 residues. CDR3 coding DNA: TGTGCCAGCAGTGAAAGGGGAGATGGCTACACCTTC. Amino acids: CASSERGDGYTF.

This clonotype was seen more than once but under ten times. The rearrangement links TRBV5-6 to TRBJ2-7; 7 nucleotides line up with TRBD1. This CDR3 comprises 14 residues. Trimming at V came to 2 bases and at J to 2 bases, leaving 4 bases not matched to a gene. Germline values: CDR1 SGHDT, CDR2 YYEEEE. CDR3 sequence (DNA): TGTGCCAGCAGCTTTGGGACAGATCCCTACGAGCAGTACTTC. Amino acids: CASSFGTDPYEQYF.

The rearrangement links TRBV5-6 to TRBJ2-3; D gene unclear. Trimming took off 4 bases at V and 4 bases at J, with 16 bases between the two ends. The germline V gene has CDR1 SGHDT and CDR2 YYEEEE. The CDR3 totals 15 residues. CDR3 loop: CASSRIDIGADTQYF. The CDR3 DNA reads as TGTGCCAGCAGCCGCATAGATATTGGGGCAGATACGCAGTATTTT.

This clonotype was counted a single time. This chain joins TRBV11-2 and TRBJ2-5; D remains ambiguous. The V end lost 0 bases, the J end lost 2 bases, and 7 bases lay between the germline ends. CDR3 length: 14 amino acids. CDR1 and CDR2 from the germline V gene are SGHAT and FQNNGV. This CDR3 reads CASSLEGPQETQYF. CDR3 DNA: TGTGCCAGCAGCTTAGAAGGCCCACAAGAGACCCAGTACTTC.

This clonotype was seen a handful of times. For the CDR3, the DNA is TGTGCCTGGAGTGGGGGGACAAACCTGGGTGAAAAACTGTTTTTT. It specifies CAWSGGTNLGEKLFF. The chain links TRBV30 to TRBJ1-4; TRBD1 is a possible D gene (6 bases). From germline, CDR1 is GTSNPN and CDR2 SVGIG (reference sequence). V gave up 1 base and J gave up 7 bases, with 16 bases separating them. The CDR3 totals 15 residues.

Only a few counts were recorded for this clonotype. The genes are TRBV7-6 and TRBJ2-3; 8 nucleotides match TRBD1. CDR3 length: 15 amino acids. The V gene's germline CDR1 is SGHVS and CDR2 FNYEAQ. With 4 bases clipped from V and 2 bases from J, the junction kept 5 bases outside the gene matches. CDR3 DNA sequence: TGTGCCAGCAGCTCGCGACAGGGGTTCACAGATACGCAGTATTTT. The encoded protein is CASSSRQGFTDTQYF.

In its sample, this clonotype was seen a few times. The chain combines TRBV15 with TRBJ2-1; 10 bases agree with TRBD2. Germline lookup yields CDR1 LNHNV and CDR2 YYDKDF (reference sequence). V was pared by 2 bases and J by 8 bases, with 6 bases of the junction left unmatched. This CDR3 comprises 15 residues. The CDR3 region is CATSRPSGSGDEQFF. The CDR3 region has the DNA TGTGCCACCAGCAGACCTAGCGGGAGTGGCGATGAGCAGTTCTTC.

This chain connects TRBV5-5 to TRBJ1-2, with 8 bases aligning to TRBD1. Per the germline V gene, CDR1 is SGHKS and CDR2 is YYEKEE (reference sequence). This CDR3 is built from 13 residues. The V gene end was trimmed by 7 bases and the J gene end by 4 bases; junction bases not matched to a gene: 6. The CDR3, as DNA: TGTGCCAGCGACAGGGGATGGTTCTATGGCTACACCTTC. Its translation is CASDRGWFYGYTF.

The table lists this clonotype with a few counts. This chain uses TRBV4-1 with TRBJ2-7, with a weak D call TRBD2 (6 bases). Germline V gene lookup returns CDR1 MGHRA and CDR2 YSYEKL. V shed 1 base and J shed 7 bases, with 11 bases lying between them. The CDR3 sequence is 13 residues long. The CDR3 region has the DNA TGCGCCAGCAGCCAAGCGGGGGAGTGGGAGCAGTACTTC. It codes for CASSQAGEWEQYF.

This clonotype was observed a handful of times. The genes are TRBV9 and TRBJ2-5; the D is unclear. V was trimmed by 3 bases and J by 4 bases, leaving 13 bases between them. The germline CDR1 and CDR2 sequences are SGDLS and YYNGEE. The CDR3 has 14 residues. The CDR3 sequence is CASSGPASLETQYF. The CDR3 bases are TGTGCCAGCAGCGGACCCGCGTCGTTAGAGACCCAGTACTTC.

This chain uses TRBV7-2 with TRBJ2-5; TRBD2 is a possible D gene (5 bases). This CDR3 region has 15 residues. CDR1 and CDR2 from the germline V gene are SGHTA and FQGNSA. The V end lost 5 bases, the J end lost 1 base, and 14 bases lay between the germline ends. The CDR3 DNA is TGTGCCAGCAGCCTCGGGGTGGGCTCCCAAGAGACCCAGTACTTC. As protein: CASSLGVGSQETQYF.

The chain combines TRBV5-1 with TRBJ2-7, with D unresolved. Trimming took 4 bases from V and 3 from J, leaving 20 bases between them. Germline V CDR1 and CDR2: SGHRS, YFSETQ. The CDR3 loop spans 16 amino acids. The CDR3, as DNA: TGCGCCAGCAGCGAGCAAAACGGGCCCAGGAGCTACGAGCAGTACTTC. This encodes CASSEQNGPRSYEQYF.

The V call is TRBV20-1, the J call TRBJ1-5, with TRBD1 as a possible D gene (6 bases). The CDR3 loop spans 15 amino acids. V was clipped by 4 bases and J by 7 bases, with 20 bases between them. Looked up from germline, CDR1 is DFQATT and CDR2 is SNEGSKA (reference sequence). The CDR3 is CSATKPGVVGQPQHF. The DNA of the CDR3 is TGCAGTGCTACCAAACCAGGGGTTGTGGGACAGCCCCAGCATTTT.

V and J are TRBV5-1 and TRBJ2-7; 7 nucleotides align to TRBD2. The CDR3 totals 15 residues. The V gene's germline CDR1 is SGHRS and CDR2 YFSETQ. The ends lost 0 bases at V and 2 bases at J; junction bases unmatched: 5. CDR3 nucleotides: TGCGCCAGCAGCTTGGGAGGGGAGGGCCCCTACGAGCAGTACTTC. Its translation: CASSLGGEGPYEQYF.